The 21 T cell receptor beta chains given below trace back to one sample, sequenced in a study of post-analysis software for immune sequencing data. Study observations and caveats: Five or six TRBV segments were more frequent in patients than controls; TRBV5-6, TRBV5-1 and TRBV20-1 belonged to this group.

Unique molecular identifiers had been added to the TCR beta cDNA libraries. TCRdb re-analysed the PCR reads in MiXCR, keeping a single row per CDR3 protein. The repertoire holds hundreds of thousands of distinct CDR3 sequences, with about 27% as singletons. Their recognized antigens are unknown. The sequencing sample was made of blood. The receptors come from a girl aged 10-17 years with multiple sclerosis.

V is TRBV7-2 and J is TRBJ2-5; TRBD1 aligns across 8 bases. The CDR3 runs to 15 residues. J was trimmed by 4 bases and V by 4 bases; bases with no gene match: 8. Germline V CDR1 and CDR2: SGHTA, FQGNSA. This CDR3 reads CASSYGTGLVETQYF. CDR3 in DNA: TGTGCCAGCAGCTACGGGACAGGTCTAGTAGAGACCCAGTACTTC.

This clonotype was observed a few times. The CDR3 here is CASSATLAGAYEQFF. DNA for the CDR3: TGTGCCAGCAGTGCGACGCTAGCGGGAGCATACGAGCAGTTCTTC. The genes are TRBV28 and TRBJ2-1; 10 nucleotides match TRBD2. J lost 10 bases, V lost 5 bases, and 11 bases had no gene match. This CDR3 is built from 15 residues. Germline CDR1 reads MDHEN; CDR2 reads SYDVKM.

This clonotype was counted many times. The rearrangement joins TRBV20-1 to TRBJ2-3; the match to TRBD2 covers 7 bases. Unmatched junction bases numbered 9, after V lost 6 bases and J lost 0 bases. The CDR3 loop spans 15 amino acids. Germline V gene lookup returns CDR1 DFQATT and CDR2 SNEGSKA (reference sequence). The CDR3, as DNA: TGCAGTGCGGCGGGGCTAGCGGTTAGCACAGATACGCAGTATTTT. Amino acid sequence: CSAAGLAVSTDTQYF.

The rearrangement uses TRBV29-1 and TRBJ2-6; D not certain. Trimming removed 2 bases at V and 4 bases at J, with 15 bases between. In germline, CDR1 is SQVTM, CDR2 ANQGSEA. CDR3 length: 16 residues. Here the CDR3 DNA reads TGCAGCGTTGAATTGCATGGGCAGGTGGGGGCCAACGTCCTGACTTTC. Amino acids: CSVELHGQVGANVLTF. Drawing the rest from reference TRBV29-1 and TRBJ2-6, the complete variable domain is SAVISQKPSRDICQRGTSLTIQCQVDSQVTMMFWYRQQPGQSLTLIATANQGSEATYESGFVIDKFPISRPNLTFSTLTVSNMSPEDSSIYLCSVELHGQVGANVLTFGAGSRLTVL.

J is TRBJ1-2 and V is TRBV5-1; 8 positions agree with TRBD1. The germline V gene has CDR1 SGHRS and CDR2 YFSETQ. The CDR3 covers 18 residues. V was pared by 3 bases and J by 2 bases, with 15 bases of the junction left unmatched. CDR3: CASSSTPPAGGKNYGYTF. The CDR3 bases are TGCGCCAGCAGCTCGACCCCCCCGGCAGGGGGCAAGAACTATGGCTACACCTTC.

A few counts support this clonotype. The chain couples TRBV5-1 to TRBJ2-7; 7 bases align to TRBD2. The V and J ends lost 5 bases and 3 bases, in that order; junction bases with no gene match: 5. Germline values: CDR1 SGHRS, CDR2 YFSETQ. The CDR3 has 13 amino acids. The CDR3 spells CASSGASGYEQYF. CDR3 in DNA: TGCGCCAGCAGTGGGGCTAGCGGCTACGAGCAGTACTTC.

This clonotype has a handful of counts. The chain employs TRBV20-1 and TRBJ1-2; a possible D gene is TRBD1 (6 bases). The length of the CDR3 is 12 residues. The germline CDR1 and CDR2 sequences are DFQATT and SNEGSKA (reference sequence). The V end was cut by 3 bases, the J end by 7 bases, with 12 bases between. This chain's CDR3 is CSASGGGGGYTF. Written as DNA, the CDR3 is TGCAGTGCTAGTGGGGGAGGGGGTGGCTACACCTTC.

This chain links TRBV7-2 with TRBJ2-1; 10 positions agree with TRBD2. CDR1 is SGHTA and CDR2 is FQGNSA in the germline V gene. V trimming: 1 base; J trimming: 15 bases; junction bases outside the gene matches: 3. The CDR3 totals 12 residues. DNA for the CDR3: TGTGCCAGCAGCTTAGAGCGGGGGGGCTGGTTCTTC. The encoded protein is CASSLERGGWFF.

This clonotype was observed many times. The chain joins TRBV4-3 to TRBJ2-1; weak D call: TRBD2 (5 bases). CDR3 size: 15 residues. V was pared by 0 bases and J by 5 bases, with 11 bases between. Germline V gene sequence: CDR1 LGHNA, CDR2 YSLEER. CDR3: CASSQDGRLNNEQFF. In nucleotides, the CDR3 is TGCGCCAGCAGCCAAGATGGTCGACTAAACAATGAGCAGTTCTTC.

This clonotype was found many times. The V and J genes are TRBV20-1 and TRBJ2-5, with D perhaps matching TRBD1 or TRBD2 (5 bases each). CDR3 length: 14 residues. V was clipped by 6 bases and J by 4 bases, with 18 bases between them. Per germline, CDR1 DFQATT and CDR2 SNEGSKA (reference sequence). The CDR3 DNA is TGCAGTGCCCCCCCGGGGCGCGGAGGAGAGACCCAGTACTTC. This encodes CSAPPGRGGETQYF.

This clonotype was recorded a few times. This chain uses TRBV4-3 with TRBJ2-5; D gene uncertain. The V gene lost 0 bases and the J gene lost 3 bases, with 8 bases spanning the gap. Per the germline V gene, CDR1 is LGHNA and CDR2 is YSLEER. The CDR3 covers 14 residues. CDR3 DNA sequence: TGCGCCAGCAGCCAAGATGGCAGAGAAGAGACCCAGTACTTC. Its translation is CASSQDGREETQYF.

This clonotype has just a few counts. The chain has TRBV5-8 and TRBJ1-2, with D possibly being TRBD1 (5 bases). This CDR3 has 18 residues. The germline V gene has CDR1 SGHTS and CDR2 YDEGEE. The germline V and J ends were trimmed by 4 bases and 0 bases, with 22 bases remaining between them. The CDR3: CASSPFRGPGVANYGYTF. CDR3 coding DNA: TGTGCCAGCAGCCCGTTTAGGGGCCCCGGGGTGGCTAACTATGGCTACACCTTC. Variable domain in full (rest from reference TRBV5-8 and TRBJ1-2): EAGVTQSPTHLIKTRGQQATLRCSPISGHTSVYWYQQALGLGLQFLLWYDEGEERNRGNFPPRFSGRQFPNYSSELNVNALELEDSALYLCASSPFRGPGVANYGYTFGSGTRLTVV.

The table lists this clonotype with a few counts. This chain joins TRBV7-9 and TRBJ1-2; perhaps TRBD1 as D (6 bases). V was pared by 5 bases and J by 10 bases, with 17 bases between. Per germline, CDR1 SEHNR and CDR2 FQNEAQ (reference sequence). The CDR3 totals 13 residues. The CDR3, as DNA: TGTGCCAGCAGCCCCTATCAGGGGAGCGACTACACCTTC. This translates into CASSPYQGSDYTF. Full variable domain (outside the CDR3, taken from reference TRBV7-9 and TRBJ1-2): DTGVSQNPRHKITKRGQNVTFRCDPISEHNRLYWYRQTLGQGPEFLTYFQNEAQLEKSRLLSDRFSAERPKGSFSTLEIQRTEQGDSAMYLCASSPYQGSDYTFGSGTRLTVV.

Here the CDR3 DNA reads TGTGCCACCAGCTCCCGATCCGCGACAGGTTTCAACTATGGCTACACCTTC. Amino acids: CATSSRSATGFNYGYTF. V and J are TRBV15 and TRBJ1-2, with a tentative D call TRBD1 (6 bases). Germline V gene sequence: CDR1 LNHNV, CDR2 YYDKDF (reference sequence). Deletions cut 5 bases from V and 2 bases from J, with 21 bases between. CDR3 length: 17 residues.

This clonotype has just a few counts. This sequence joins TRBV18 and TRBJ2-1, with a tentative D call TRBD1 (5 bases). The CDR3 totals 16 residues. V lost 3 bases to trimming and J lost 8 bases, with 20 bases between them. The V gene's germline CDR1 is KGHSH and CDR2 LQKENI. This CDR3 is CASSPSGHRLGDEQFF. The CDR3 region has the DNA TGTGCCAGCTCACCCTCTGGACACAGGTTGGGTGATGAGCAGTTCTTC.

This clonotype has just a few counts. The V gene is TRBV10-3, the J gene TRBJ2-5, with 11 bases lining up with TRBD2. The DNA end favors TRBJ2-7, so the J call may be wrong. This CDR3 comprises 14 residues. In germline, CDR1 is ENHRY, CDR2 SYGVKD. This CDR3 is CAISLAGGNHEQYF. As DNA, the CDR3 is TGTGCCATCAGCCTAGCGGGAGGCAACCACGAGCAGTACTTC.

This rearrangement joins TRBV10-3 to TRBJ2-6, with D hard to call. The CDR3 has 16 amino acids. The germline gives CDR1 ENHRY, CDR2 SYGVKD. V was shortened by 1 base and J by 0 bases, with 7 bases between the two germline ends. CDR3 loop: CAISEWLGSGANVLTF. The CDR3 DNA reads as TGTGCCATCAGTGAGTGGCTCGGCTCTGGGGCCAACGTCCTGACTTTC.

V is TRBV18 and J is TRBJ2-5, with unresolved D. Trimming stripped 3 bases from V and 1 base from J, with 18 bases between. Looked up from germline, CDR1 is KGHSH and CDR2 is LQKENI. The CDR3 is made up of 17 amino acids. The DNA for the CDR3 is TGTGCCAGCTCACCGCGCGCCCCGGTTGCTTCCCAAGAGACCCAGTACTTC. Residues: CASSPRAPVASQETQYF.

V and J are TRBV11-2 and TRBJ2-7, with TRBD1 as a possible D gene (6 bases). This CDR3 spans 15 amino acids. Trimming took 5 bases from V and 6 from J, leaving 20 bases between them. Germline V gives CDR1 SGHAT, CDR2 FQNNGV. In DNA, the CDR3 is TGTGCCAGCAGCCTCCGGGACATATTTATCTCCGAGCAGTACTTC. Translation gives CASSLRDIFISEQYF.

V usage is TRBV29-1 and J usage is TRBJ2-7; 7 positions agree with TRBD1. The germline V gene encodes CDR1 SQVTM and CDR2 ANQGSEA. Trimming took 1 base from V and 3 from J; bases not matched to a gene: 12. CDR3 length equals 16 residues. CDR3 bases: TGCAGCGTTGAAGGGGGGTCCGGGACAGCAGACTACGAGCAGTACTTC. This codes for CSVEGGSGTADYEQYF.

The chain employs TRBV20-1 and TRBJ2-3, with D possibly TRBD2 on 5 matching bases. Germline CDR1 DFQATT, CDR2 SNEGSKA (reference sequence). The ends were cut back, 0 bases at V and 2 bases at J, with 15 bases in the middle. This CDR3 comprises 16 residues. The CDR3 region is CSARDSGLPYTDTQYF. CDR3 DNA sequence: TGCAGTGCTAGAGATTCTGGACTTCCTTACACAGATACGCAGTATTTT.